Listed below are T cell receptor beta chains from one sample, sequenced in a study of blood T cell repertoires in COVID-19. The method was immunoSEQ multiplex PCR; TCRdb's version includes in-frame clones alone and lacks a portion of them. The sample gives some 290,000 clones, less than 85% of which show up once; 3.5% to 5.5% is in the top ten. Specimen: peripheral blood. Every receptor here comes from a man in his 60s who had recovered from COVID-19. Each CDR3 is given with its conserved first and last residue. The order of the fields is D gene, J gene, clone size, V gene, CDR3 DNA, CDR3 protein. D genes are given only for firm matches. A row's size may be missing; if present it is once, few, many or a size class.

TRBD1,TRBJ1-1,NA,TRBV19,TGTGCCAGTAGTATCGCAGGACAGGGGGCAGTGACTGAAGCTTTCTTT,CASSIAGQGAVTEAFF
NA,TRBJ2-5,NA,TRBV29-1,TGCAGCGTTGATGAGTACCAAGAGACCCAGTACTTC,CSVDEYQETQYF
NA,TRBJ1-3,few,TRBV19,TGTGCCAGTAGTATGGCGGGGTCATCCATATATTTT,CASSMAGSSIYF
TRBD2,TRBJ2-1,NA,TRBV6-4,TGTGCCAGCAGTGACTCGATCGGGGGGTGGGATGAGCAGTTCTTC,CASSDSIGGWDEQFF
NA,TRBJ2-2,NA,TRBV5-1,TGCGCCAGCAGCTTGGACGGCAGGGAGGTTACCGGGGAGCTGTTTTTT,CASSLDGREVTGELFF
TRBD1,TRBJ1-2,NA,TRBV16,TGTGCCAGCAGCCCGGGACAGGTCCTCTATGGCTACACCTTC,CASSPGQVLYGYTF
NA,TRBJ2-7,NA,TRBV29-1,TGCAGCGTTGAGAACAACAGGTGGGGTTCCTACGAGCAGTACTTC,CSVENNRWGSYEQYF
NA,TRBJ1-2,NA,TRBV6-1,TGTGCCAGCAGTGATTTCCCGTTTGGGGGGTCTGGCTACACCTTC,CASSDFPFGGSGYTF
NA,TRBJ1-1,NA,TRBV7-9,TGTGCCAGCAGCGATAGGGGCTTTGAAGCTTTCTTT,CASSDRGFEAFF
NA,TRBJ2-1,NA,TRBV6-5,TGTGCCAGCAGATCACGGTATGAGCAGTTCTTC,CASRSRYEQFF
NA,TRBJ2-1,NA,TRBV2,TGTGCCAGCAGTGATGCGCGGTCCAATCAGCAGTTCTTC,CASSDARSNQQFF
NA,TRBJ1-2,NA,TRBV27,TGTGCCAGCAGTCCAAGCCCGCAAAAACTTAACTATGGCTACACCTTC,CASSPSPQKLNYGYTF
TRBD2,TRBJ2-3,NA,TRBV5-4,TGTGCCAGCAGCACAAGACTAGCGGGCACAGATACGCAGTATTTT,CASSTRLAGTDTQYF
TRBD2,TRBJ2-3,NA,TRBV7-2,TGTGCCAGCAGACGGATTAGCGGGGGGGTAAATACGCAGTATTTT,CASRRISGGVNTQYF
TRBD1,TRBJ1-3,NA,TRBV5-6,TGTGCCAGCAGCTTGTCTGGGGACAGGGGTTACACCATATATTTT,CASSLSGDRGYTIYF
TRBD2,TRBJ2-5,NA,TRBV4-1,TGCGCCAGCAGCCAAGATAATGCGGGAGTTCCCCCCGAGACCCAGTACTTC,CASSQDNAGVPPETQYF
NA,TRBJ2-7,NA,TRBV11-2,TGTGCCAGCAGCTTAGACCGACGGCCGGGTGCGACCTACGAGCAGTACTTC,CASSLDRRPGATYEQYF
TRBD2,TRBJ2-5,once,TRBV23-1,TGCGCCAGCAGTCACAGGAGCAGGGAGGGGCCTGGGAAGGTGAAGACCCAGTACTTC,CASSHRSREGPGKVKTQYF
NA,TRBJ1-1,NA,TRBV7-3,TGTGCCAGCAGCTTAGCAGGGTTGAACACTGAAGCTTTCTTT,CASSLAGLNTEAFF
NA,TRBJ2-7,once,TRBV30,TGTGCCTGGACAGGGGCCCATTACGAGCAGTACTTC,CAWTGAHYEQYF
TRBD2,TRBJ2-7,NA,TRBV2,TGTGCCAGCACAGCTAGCGGGTACGAGCAGTACTTC,CASTASGYEQYF
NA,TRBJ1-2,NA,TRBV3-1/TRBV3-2,TGTGCCAGCAGCGCCCCCCTTTCGGACAGAAACTATGGCTACACCTTC,CASSAPLSDRNYGYTF
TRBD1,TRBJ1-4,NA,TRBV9,TGTGCCAGCAGCGAGGGGGCAGGGACCGCAACTAATGAAAAACTGTTTTTT,CASSEGAGTATNEKLFF
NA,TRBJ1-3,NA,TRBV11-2,TGTGCCAGCAGCCGCTCCGGGATCCATCAAAACACCATATATTTT,CASSRSGIHQNTIYF
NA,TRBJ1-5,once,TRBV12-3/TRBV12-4,TGTGCCAGCAGTTCCCAACTGCACCAGCCCCAGCATTTT,CASSSQLHQPQHF
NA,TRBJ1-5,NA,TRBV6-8,TGTGCCAAACACAGTTATAGCAATCAGCCCCAGCATTTT,CAKHSYSNQPQHF
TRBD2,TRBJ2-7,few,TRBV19,TGTGCCGTCAAGGCGGGGGGGCAAGACGAGCAGTACTTC,CAVKAGGQDEQYF
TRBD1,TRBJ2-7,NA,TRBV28,TGTGCCAGCAGCACGCCGGGACAGGGCTCCTACGAGCAGTACTTC,CASSTPGQGSYEQYF
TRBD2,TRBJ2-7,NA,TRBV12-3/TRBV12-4,TGTGCCAGCAGTCTCCTAGCGGGGTTCGAGCAGTACTTC,CASSLLAGFEQYF